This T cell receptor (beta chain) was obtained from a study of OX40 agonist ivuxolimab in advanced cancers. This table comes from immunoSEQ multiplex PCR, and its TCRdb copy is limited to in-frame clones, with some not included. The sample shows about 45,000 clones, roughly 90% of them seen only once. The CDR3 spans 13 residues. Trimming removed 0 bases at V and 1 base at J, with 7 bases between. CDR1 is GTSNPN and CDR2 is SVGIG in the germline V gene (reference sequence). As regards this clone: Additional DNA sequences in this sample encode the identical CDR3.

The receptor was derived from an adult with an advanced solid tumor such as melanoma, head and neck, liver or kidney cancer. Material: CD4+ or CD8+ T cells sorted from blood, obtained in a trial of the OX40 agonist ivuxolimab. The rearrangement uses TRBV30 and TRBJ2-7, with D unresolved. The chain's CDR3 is CAWSVGGSYEQYF. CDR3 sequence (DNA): TGTGCCTGGAGTGTAGGCGGTTCCTACGAGCAGTACTTC.